These 7 T cell receptor beta chains were sequenced from one sample in a study of T cell changes during pregnancy in multiple sclerosis (dated by TCRdb to between 2019 and 2020). The library was produced with the immunoSEQ multiplex PCR assay. TCRdb took over this immuneACCESS table, retaining in-frame rearrangements with V and J assigned. Such tables are incomplete; in checked studies, under half of the missing clones stem from an unresolved V gene, and the remainder is unexplained. For this sample the table gives 30,000 to 40,000 clones, of which roughly 87% were detected only once. The ten biggest clones cover roughly a tenth of the sample. This sample comprised CD8+ T cells from peripheral blood mononuclear cells, obtained in the second trimester of pregnancy. The receptors stem from a female donor with multiple sclerosis, enrolled in a pregnancy study.

This chain uses TRBV28 with TRBJ1-1, with TRBD1 matching 10 bases. CDR1 is MDHEN, CDR2 SYDVKM, per germline. J lost 4 bases, V lost 3 bases, and 8 bases had no gene match. The CDR3 has 16 amino acids. CDR3 in DNA: TGTGCCAGCAGTTTCTCCCGGACAGGGGGGTCCACTGAAGCTTTCTTT. Protein product: CASSFSRTGGSTEAFF.

CDR3 bases: TGCGCCAGCAGTCCCAGGGGTTCCTACGAGCAGTACTTC. Encoded protein: CASSPRGSYEQYF. The V and J genes are TRBV5-1 and TRBJ2-7; a weak D match, TRBD1 (6 bases). CDR1 and CDR2 from the germline V gene are SGHRS and YFSETQ. CDR3 length: 13 amino acids. Trimming stripped 5 bases from V and 1 base from J, with 10 bases between.

This clone has just a few counts. DNA for the CDR3: TGTGCCAGCAGTCTAGACAGCTCCTACGAGCAGTACTTC. This codes for CASSLDSSYEQYF. The J gene is TRBJ2-7, the V gene TRBV27, with D possibly matching TRBD1 (5 bases). Germline V gene data show CDR1 as MNHEY and CDR2 as SMNVEV (reference sequence). V shed 5 bases and J shed 0 bases, with 8 bases lying between them. The CDR3 sequence is 13 residues long.

The chain recombines TRBV2 with TRBJ2-5, with 8 positions matching TRBD2. Germline CDR1 is SNHLY and CDR2 is FYNNEI. The V and J ends lost 5 bases and 3 bases, in that order; junction bases with no gene match: 2. The CDR3 runs 13 residues. The CDR3 region is CASSQGLEETQYF. DNA of the CDR3: TGTGCCAGCAGTCAGGGACTAGAAGAGACCCAGTACTTC.

The chain carries TRBV19 and TRBJ2-7; 8 nucleotides align to TRBD1. CDR3 size: 13 residues. With V trimmed by 8 bases and J by 6 bases, 9 bases remained unmatched. CDR1 is LNHDA and CDR2 is SQIVND in the germline V gene (reference sequence). CDR3 sequence reads: CASCSGTGSEQYF. The CDR3 bases are TGTGCCAGTTGCTCCGGGACAGGTAGCGAGCAGTACTTC.

The chain joins TRBV13 to TRBJ2-3, with a possible D match to TRBD2 (5 bases). The CDR3 is 15 residues long. The germline gives CDR1 PRHDT, CDR2 FYEKMQ (reference sequence). Trimming pared 5 bases from V and 0 bases from J, leaving 12 bases between. In nucleotides, the CDR3 is TGTGCCAGCAGCCCTGGACTCGTTAGCACAGATACGCAGTATTTT. Its protein is CASSPGLVSTDTQYF.

The chain combines TRBV7-9 with TRBJ1-2; TRBD1 is a possible D gene (6 bases). The CDR3 totals 12 residues. V was trimmed by 5 bases and J by 7 bases, leaving 11 bases between them. The germline V gene encodes CDR1 SEHNR and CDR2 FQNEAQ (reference sequence). The CDR3 spells CASSPGTSGYTF. The CDR3 coding sequence is TGTGCCAGCAGCCCTGGGACATCTGGCTACACCTTC.